The rows below give T cell receptor beta chains drawn from one sample of a study of cytomegalovirus exposure and HLA in healthy donors. TCRdb keeps only in-frame clones here, not all; method: immunoSEQ multiplex PCR. The table gives fewer than 200,000 clones; the top ten clones make up 6.5% of it. Sequencing was done on a sample of PBMCs. These receptors were taken from a man younger than 45 in good health and CMV-seronegative. CDR3s include the opening cysteine and the closing phenylalanine or tryptophan. D genes are given only for firm matches.

TRBV10-3	TRBD1	TRBJ1-2	TGTGCCATCAGTGAGCCCGACAGGGGCGAGGGCTACACCTTC	CAISEPDRGEGYTF
TRBV30	-	TRBJ2-2	TGTGCCTGGAGTACGGCCGGGGTAGGGGAGCTGTTTTTT	CAWSTAGVGELFF
TRBV6-5	TRBD1	TRBJ1-6	TGTGCCAGCAGTTACTCGTCTGGGACAGCAAATTCACCCCTCCACTTT	CASSYSSGTANSPLHF
TRBV5-6	TRBD1	TRBJ2-4	TGTGCCAGCAGCTTTTGGGACAGACCTAATTTTCAGTACTTC	CASSFWDRPNFQYF
TRBV5-1	TRBD1	TRBJ2-3	TGCGCCAGCAGCATAGGACAGGTAGACACAGATACGCAGTATTTT	CASSIGQVDTDTQYF
TRBV2	TRBD1	TRBJ1-5	TGTGCCAGCAGTGGGGACAGGGACAATCAGCCCCAGCATTTT	CASSGDRDNQPQHF
TRBV19	TRBD1	TRBJ2-1	TGTGCCAGTAGTGGCGGACAGGGGAGCAATGAGCAGTTCTTC	CASSGGQGSNEQFF
TRBV11-3	TRBD1	TRBJ2-1	TGTGCCAGCAGCTCCGGGACAGGGGCCTACAATGAGCAGTTCTTC	CASSSGTGAYNEQFF
TRBV5-6	TRBD2	TRBJ2-5	TGTGCCAGCAGCTTGGCCGGGTTGGGGAGGGTTGAACAAGAGACCCAGTACTTC	CASSLAGLGRVEQETQYF
TRBV19	TRBD2	TRBJ2-7	TGTGCCAGTAGTATTCGGGTTCGGCTAGCGGGCCCCTACGAGCAGTACTTC	CASSIRVRLAGPYEQYF
TRBV19	-	TRBJ2-3	TGTGCCAGTAGCCCGGGACACAGCACAGATACGCAGTATTTT	CASSPGHSTDTQYF
TRBV4-2	-	TRBJ1-4	TGTGCCAGCAGCCAAGGACTGTTGGGTGAAAAACTGTTTTTT	CASSQGLLGEKLFF
TRBV27	-	TRBJ1-4	TGTGCCAGCAGTTCAACAGATGAAAAACTGTTTTTT	CASSSTDEKLFF
TRBV10-3	TRBD2	TRBJ2-7	TGTGCCATCACTGGGGGGGAACGGGGCGAGCAGTACTTC	CAITGGERGEQYF
TRBV13	-	TRBJ2-3	TGTGCCAGCAGCTTCGGGGGGCTTGGCACAGATACGCAGTATTTT	CASSFGGLGTDTQYF
TRBV4-1	-	TRBJ2-7	TGCGCCAGCAGCATCGGGGGTATCTACGAGCAGTACTTC	CASSIGGIYEQYF
TRBV6-1	-	TRBJ2-1	TGTGCCAGCTGGGCCCAATACAATGAGCAGTTCTTC	CASWAQYNEQFF
TRBV10-3	TRBD1	TRBJ1-5	TGTGCCATCAGTGCGGGGACAGGGAATAATCAGCCCCAGCATTTT	CAISAGTGNNQPQHF
TRBV6-6	TRBD1	TRBJ1-1	TGTGCCAGCAGACACGACAGGGAGAACACTGAAGCTTTCTTT	CASRHDRENTEAFF
TRBV5-6	-	TRBJ1-2	TGTGCCAGCCGCAGTCAGGGATCGGATGGCTACACCTTC	CASRSQGSDGYTF
TRBV28	TRBD2	TRBJ2-3	TGTGCCAGCAGTTCTGGGACTAGCGGAAGCACAGATACGCAGTATTTT	CASSSGTSGSTDTQYF
TRBV7-6	TRBD1	TRBJ2-2	TGTGCCAGCAGCCCCATCAGGGGACAGGGGCTGGCTAGTATGAGCCGGGAGCTGTTTTTT	CASSPIRGQGLASMSRELFF
TRBV19	-	TRBJ1-5	TGTGCCAGTAGTATTGGCACACGAGGAAGCAATCAGCCCCAGCATTTT	CASSIGTRGSNQPQHF
TRBV10-2	-	TRBJ1-1	TGCGCCAGCAGTGAGGGAGGCTACGGCACTGAAGCTTTCTTT	CASSEGGYGTEAFF
TRBV19	-	TRBJ1-2	TGTGCCAGTAGTAGAGGCGGCGCGCCTAACTATGGCTACACCTTC	CASSRGGAPNYGYTF
TRBV10-3	TRBD2	TRBJ2-5	TGTGCCATCAGATACGGACTAGCGGGAGGAGAGACCCAGTACTTC	CAIRYGLAGGETQYF
TRBV30	-	TRBJ1-2	TGTGCCTGGAGAAAACAGGGTCATGGCTACACCTTC	CAWRKQGHGYTF
TRBV7-3	-	TRBJ2-1	TGTGCCAGCAGCTTATCGGGACTGAAGCATGAGCAGTTCTTC	CASSLSGLKHEQFF
TRBV19	-	TRBJ1-5	TGTGCCAGTACCAGGCAGGTGGATCAGCCCCAGCATTTT	CASTRQVDQPQHF
TRBV18	-	TRBJ2-1	TGTGCCAGCTCACCAGGGGGGAGCTCCTACAATGAGCAGTTCTTC	CASSPGGSSYNEQFF
TRBV5-1	-	TRBJ2-3	TGCGCCAGCAGGGCTCTAGCTGGGGATACGCAGTATTTT	CASRALAGDTQYF
TRBV7-2	TRBD1	TRBJ1-4	TGTGCCAGCAGCTCGGGACAGCCCACAACTAATGAAAAACTGTTTTTT	CASSSGQPTTNEKLFF
TRBV11-3	-	TRBJ2-1	TGTGCCAGCAGCCGATCCGATAGCGGCGCTTCCTACAATGAGCAGTTCTTC	CASSRSDSGASYNEQFF
TRBV19	TRBD1	TRBJ1-2	TGTGCCAGCTCTCGACAGGGGAACTATGGCTACACCTTC	CASSRQGNYGYTF
TRBV7-6	-	TRBJ2-2	TGTGCCAGCAGCCTCCGACAGCCAAACACCGGGGAGCTGTTTTTT	CASSLRQPNTGELFF
TRBV7-3	-	TRBJ2-3	TGTGCCAGCAGTCGCACAGGGACAGATACGCAGTATTTT	CASSRTGTDTQYF
TRBV7-8	TRBD1	TRBJ1-1	TGTGCCAGCAGCTTAGACAGGACAGGCGTAGACATGAACACTGAAGCTTTCTTT	CASSLDRTGVDMNTEAFF
TRBV15	TRBD1	TRBJ2-7	TGTGCCACCAGCAGAGATAGCGGGACAGGGGCGGCCGAGCAGTACTTC	CATSRDSGTGAAEQYF
TRBV7-6	-	TRBJ2-5	TGTGCCAGCAGCTTAGCGGAGGCAGGGACACAACAAGAGACCCAGTACTTC	CASSLAEAGTQQETQYF
TRBV2	-	TRBJ2-7	TGTGCCAGCAGTGATGGGGACACATCCTACGAGCAGTACTTC	CASSDGDTSYEQYF
TRBV13	-	TRBJ1-6	TGTGCCAGCAGCCCCGGACTGACCTCCTATAATTCACCCCTCCACTTT	CASSPGLTSYNSPLHF
TRBV27	TRBD1	TRBJ1-4	TGTGCCAGCAGTCCCTGGACAGGGGGCTTTAATAATGAAAAACTGTTTTTT	CASSPWTGGFNNEKLFF
TRBV5-1	-	TRBJ2-7	TGCGCCAGCAGCCGCGGGACAGATAATTCCTACGAGCAGTACTTC	CASSRGTDNSYEQYF
TRBV4-1	-	TRBJ2-7	TGCGCCAGCAGCCCCGTAGAGACAGCAAGCTCCTACGAGCAGTACTTC	CASSPVETASSYEQYF
TRBV5-1	-	TRBJ2-6	TGCGCCAGCACTCTCTCTGGGGCCAACGTCCTGACTTTC	CASTLSGANVLTF